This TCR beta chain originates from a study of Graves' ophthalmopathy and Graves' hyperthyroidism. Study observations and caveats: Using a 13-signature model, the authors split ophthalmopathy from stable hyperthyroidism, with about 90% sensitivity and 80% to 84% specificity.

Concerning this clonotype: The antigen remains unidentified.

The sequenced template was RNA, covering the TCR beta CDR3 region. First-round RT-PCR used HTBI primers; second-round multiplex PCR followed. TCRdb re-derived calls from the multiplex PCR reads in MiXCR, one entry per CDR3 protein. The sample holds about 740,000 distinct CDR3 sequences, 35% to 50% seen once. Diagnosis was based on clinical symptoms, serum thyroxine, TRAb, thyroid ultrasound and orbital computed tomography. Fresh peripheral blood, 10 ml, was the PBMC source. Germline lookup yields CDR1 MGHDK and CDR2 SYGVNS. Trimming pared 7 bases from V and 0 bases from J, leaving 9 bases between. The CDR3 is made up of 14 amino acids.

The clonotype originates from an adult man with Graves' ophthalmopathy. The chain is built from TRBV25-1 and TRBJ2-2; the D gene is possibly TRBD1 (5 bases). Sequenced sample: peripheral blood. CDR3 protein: CASTWTPNTGELFF. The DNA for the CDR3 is TGTGCCAGCACTTGGACACCGAACACCGGGGAGCTGTTTTTT.